These 27 T cell receptor beta chains were all obtained from the same sample, sequenced in a study of blood T cell repertoires in COVID-19. TCRdb keeps only in-frame clones here, not all; method: immunoSEQ multiplex PCR. The table shows over 120,000 clones, with about 79% occurring only once. Sequencing used peripheral blood. The origin of the receptors is a woman over 75 with acute or convalescent COVID-19.

The CDR3 DNA is TGTGCCAGCAGCTCAAGACAGGGGTCCACCTACGAGCAGTACTTC. Protein: CASSSRQGSTYEQYF. This chain connects TRBV5-8 to TRBJ2-7, with TRBD1 matching over 8 bases. Germline V gives CDR1 SGHTS, CDR2 YDEGEE. The CDR3 is 15 residues long. V shed 3 bases and J 2 bases; nucleotides not matched to a gene: 7. Together with reference TRBV5-8 and TRBJ2-7, the CDR3 gives the full variable domain: EAGVTQSPTHLIKTRGQQATLRCSPISGHTSVYWYQQALGLGLQFLLWYDEGEERNRGNFPPRFSGRQFPNYSSELNVNALELEDSALYLCASSSRQGSTYEQYFGPGTRLTVT.

The chain employs TRBV2 and TRBJ1-2; D is perhaps TRBD1 (5 bases). The CDR3 has 12 amino acids. V was pared by 4 bases and J by 5 bases, with 8 bases between. The germline V gene encodes CDR1 SNHLY and CDR2 FYNNEI. CDR3 nucleotide sequence: TGTGCCAGCAGTGGGGGCCTTTATGGCTACACCTTC. Its translation: CASSGGLYGYTF.

This chain links TRBV5-4 with TRBJ1-4; D is possibly TRBD1 (5 bases). V was cut by 4 bases and J by 8 bases, with 15 bases left in between. The length of the CDR3 is 14 residues. The germline V gene has CDR1 SGHNT and CDR2 YYREEE (reference sequence). The CDR3 protein is CASSGGGSREKLFF. In nucleotides, the CDR3 is TGTGCCAGCAGCGGGGGAGGGAGTAGGGAAAAACTGTTTTTT.

This chain links TRBV27 with TRBJ2-5, with a weak D call TRBD2 (6 bases). The CDR3 has 13 residues. Trimming pared 5 bases from V and 4 bases from J, leaving 11 bases between. Germline-derived CDR1 and CDR2 are MNHEY and SMNVEV (reference sequence). The CDR3 sequence is CASSLSGGETQYF. In nucleotides, the CDR3 is TGTGCCAGCAGTCTTAGCGGTGGAGAGACCCAGTACTTC.

The gene calls are TRBV10-3 and TRBJ1-1; D is unresolved. Germline V CDR1 and CDR2: ENHRY, SYGVKD. The ends were cut back, 8 bases at V and 4 bases at J, with 8 bases in the middle. This CDR3 is built from 11 residues. The CDR3 region is CAIGRFTEAFF. In nucleotides, the CDR3 is TGTGCCATCGGGAGGTTCACTGAAGCTTTCTTT.

This chain joins TRBV7-9 and TRBJ2-7; 12 bases are shared with TRBD1. This CDR3 spans 16 amino acids. V dropped 5 bases and J dropped 2; count of bases not matched to a gene: 7. Per the germline V gene, CDR1 is SEHNR and CDR2 is FQNEAQ (reference sequence). CDR3 protein: CASSHRDRGLTYEQYF. In nucleotides, the CDR3 is TGTGCCAGCAGCCACCGGGACAGGGGGCTAACCTACGAGCAGTACTTC.

The chain links TRBV5-8 to TRBJ2-7; 11 bases are a match to TRBD1. The V segment lost 4 bases and the J segment 6 bases; nucleotides outside the gene matches: 3. Per germline, CDR1 SGHTS and CDR2 YDEGEE. The CDR3 runs 13 residues. The CDR3 reads CASSRGQGGEQYF. As DNA, the CDR3 is TGTGCCAGCAGCCGGGGACAGGGGGGCGAGCAGTACTTC.

The rearrangement uses TRBV7-9 and TRBJ1-6; no firm D call. V was cut by 3 bases and J by 8 bases, with 5 bases left in between. This CDR3 spans 12 amino acids. Germline-derived CDR1 and CDR2 are SEHNR and FQNEAQ (reference sequence). CDR3: CASSLSDSPLHF. The DNA of the CDR3 is TGTGCCAGCAGCTTGTCCGATTCACCCCTCCACTTT.

J is TRBJ2-2 and V is TRBV7-3; D is perhaps TRBD2 (6 bases). The CDR3 loop spans 14 amino acids. The germline V and J ends were trimmed by 3 bases and 1 base, with 6 bases remaining between them. Germline V lookup: CDR1 SGHTA, CDR2 FQGTGA. The CDR3 sequence: CASSFGGNTGELFF. CDR3 nucleotides: TGTGCCAGCAGCTTCGGGGGGAACACCGGGGAGCTGTTTTTT.

The chain is built from TRBV6-5 and TRBJ1-5; D remains ambiguous. The CDR3 loop spans 13 amino acids. V dropped 0 bases and J dropped 3 bases, with 3 bases sitting between them. Germline CDR1 is MNHEY and CDR2 is SVGAGI. The DNA for the CDR3 is TGTGCCAGCAGTTACTCCTACAATCAGCCCCAGCATTTT. This gives the protein CASSYSYNQPQHF.

There are a few counts of this clone. The chain links TRBV6-2 or TRBV6-3 to TRBJ2-2, with D unclear. The CDR3 contains 13 residues. Trimming removed 1 base from V and 5 bases from J, with 5 bases in between. Germline-derived CDR1 and CDR2 are MNHEY and SVGEGT. The DNA for the CDR3 is TGTGCCAGCAGTTACTACAGAACCGGGGAGCTGTTTTTT. Amino acid sequence: CASSYYRTGELFF.

The chain couples TRBV18 to TRBJ2-1, with a weak D call TRBD1 (5 bases). Germline V gene sequence: CDR1 KGHSH, CDR2 LQKENI. The CDR3 sequence is 14 residues long. Trimming removed 3 bases at V and 6 bases at J, with 12 bases between. The CDR3 spells CASSPGQPRNEQFF. As DNA, the CDR3 is TGTGCCAGCTCACCGGGGCAGCCCCGCAATGAGCAGTTCTTC. The variable domain in full, with the rest retrieved from reference TRBV18 and TRBJ2-1, is NAGVMQNPRHLVRRRGQEARLRCSPMKGHSHVYWYRQLPEEGLKFMVYLQKENIIDESGMPKERFSAEFPKEGPSILRIQQVVRGDSAAYFCASSPGQPRNEQFFGPGTRLTVL.

This chain uses TRBV28 with TRBJ2-5; D is undetermined. V was shortened by 3 bases and J by 6 bases, with 14 bases between the two germline ends. Germline assignment: CDR1 MDHEN and CDR2 SYDVKM. CDR3 length: 14 amino acids. The CDR3 protein is CASSFPDKRKTQYF. DNA of the CDR3: TGTGCCAGCAGTTTTCCCGACAAACGGAAGACCCAGTACTTC.

The chain joins TRBV24-1 to TRBJ1-2; no clear D. Germline V gives CDR1 KGHDR, CDR2 SFDVKD. V lost 5 bases to trimming and J lost 1 base, with 7 bases between them. The CDR3 has 13 residues. CDR3 DNA sequence: TGTGCCACCAGTGCAGGATTTAACTATGGCTACACCTTC. Translation gives CATSAGFNYGYTF.

This clone has just a few counts. CDR3 DNA: TGTGCCATCAGTCGAGCTCAAGGGACAGAGATGAACTATGGCTACACCTTC. Translating gives CAISRAQGTEMNYGYTF. The J gene is TRBJ1-2, the V gene TRBV10-3; 7 bases are a match to TRBD1. This CDR3 contains 17 residues. With V trimmed by 5 bases and J by 2 bases, 14 bases remained unmatched. Germline CDR1 ENHRY, CDR2 SYGVKD.

V and J are TRBV5-4 and TRBJ2-1, with 8 bases fitting TRBD1. Losses at the gene ends were 0 bases for V and 4 bases for J; bases not matched to a gene: 9. The CDR3 loop spans 17 amino acids. Germline CDR1 reads SGHNT; CDR2 reads YYREEE (reference sequence). The CDR3 loop is CASSLGSGTGLYNEQFF. The CDR3 DNA is TGTGCCAGCAGCTTGGGCTCCGGGACAGGCCTTTACAATGAGCAGTTCTTC. Complete variable domain (other parts from reference TRBV5-4 and TRBJ2-1): ETGVTQSPTHLIKTRGQQVTLRCSSQSGHNTVSWYQQALGQGPQFIFQYYREEENGRGNFPPRFSGLQFPNYSSELNVNALELDDSALYLCASSLGSGTGLYNEQFFGPGTRLTVL.

The chain joins TRBV25-1 to TRBJ1-6; D unresolved. This CDR3 region has 18 residues. Germline V gives CDR1 MGHDK, CDR2 SYGVNS. The germline V and J ends were trimmed by 2 bases and 7 bases, with 21 bases remaining between them. As DNA, the CDR3 is TGTGCCAGCAGTGAAGCGGGTGGGTCCGCCTCGTTGAATTCACCCCTCCACTTT. This sequence encodes CASSEAGGSASLNSPLHF.

This chain uses TRBV7-8 with TRBJ2-3; 15 bases match TRBD2. Per germline, CDR1 SGHVS and CDR2 FQNEAQ. Germline trimming cut 5 bases from V and 4 bases from J; bases unmatched to any gene: 7. The CDR3 consists of 17 residues. The CDR3 loop is CASSGRTSGGASDTQYF. The DNA for the CDR3 is TGTGCCAGCAGCGGGCGGACTAGCGGGGGGGCCTCAGATACGCAGTATTTT.

The V and J genes are TRBV18 and TRBJ1-5; 7 bases map to TRBD1. This CDR3 region has 14 residues. CDR1 is KGHSH, CDR2 LQKENI, per germline. Losses at the gene ends were 2 bases for V and 7 bases for J; bases not matched to a gene: 5. The CDR3 is CASSPDRVGQPQHF. For the CDR3, the DNA is TGTGCCAGCTCACCAGACAGGGTAGGCCAGCCCCAGCATTTT.

This rearrangement joins TRBV25-1 to TRBJ1-6; a possible D gene is TRBD1 (5 bases). There are 13 residues in the CDR3. From germline, CDR1 is MGHDK and CDR2 SYGVNS. V lost 4 bases and J 8 bases, leaving 9 bases between the germline ends. CDR3 nucleotides: TGTGCCAGCAGTGGACAGAGCTATTCACCCCTCCACTTT. This translates into CASSGQSYSPLHF.

The chain links TRBV3-1 (or the pseudogene TRBV3-2) to TRBJ1-2; D is unresolved. Germline V gene sequence: CDR1 LGHDT, CDR2 YNNKEL (reference sequence). The CDR3 totals 11 residues. The V end was cut by 3 bases, the J end by 4 bases, with 3 bases between. The CDR3 coding sequence is TGTGCCAGCAGCCACGGCTATGGCTACACCTTC. The encoded protein is CASSHGYGYTF.

The rearrangement links TRBV2 to TRBJ1-1; D possibly corresponds to TRBD1 (5 bases). The ends were cut back, 7 bases at V and 1 base at J, with 13 bases in the middle. The CDR3 runs to 14 residues. Germline V gives CDR1 SNHLY, CDR2 FYNNEI. The CDR3 reads CASTLGGANTEAFF. CDR3 nucleotide sequence: TGTGCCAGCACCCTAGGAGGGGCGAACACTGAAGCTTTCTTT. Drawing the rest from reference TRBV2 and TRBJ1-1, the complete variable domain is EPEVTQTPSHQVTQMGQEVILRCVPISNHLYFYWYRQILGQKVEFLVSFYNNEISEKSEIFDDQFSVERPDGSNFTLKIRSTKLEDSAMYFCASTLGGANTEAFFGQGTRLTVV.

This clone was detected only once. V and J are TRBV11-3 and TRBJ2-1, with 8 positions matching TRBD2. V was pared by 2 bases and J by 7 bases, with 7 bases of the junction left unmatched. The CDR3 covers 15 residues. Germline CDR1 and CDR2: SGHNT and YENEEA. CDR3 nucleotide sequence: TGTGCCAGCAGCTTACGGGGGGGAAGTGGGAATGAGCAGTTCTTC. Protein: CASSLRGGSGNEQFF. Looking up the rest from reference TRBV11-3 and TRBJ2-1 gives the full variable domain: EAGVVQSPRYKIIEKKQPVAFWCNPISGHNTLYWYLQNLGQGPELLIRYENEEAVDDSQLPKDRFSAERLKGVDSTLKIQPAELGDSAVYLCASSLRGGSGNEQFFGPGTRLTVL.

The chain employs TRBV12-3 or TRBV12-4 and TRBJ1-3; D is undetermined. The CDR3 runs 13 residues. V gave up 5 bases and J gave up 6 bases, with 11 bases separating them. This chain's CDR3 is CASSVTRSNTIYF. CDR3 nucleotides: TGTGCCAGCAGTGTGACAAGATCAAACACCATATATTTT.

The V call is TRBV27, the J call TRBJ1-4; D is undetermined. This CDR3 is 14 amino acids long. V shed 7 bases and J shed 1 base, with 10 bases lying between them. Germline CDR1 and CDR2: MNHEY and SMNVEV (reference sequence). CDR3 amino acids: CASTSVLTNEKLFF. The DNA of the CDR3 is TGTGCCAGCACCTCCGTCCTAACTAATGAAAAACTGTTTTTT.

The chain carries TRBV5-1 and TRBJ1-2, with D maybe TRBD1 (5 bases). This CDR3 contains 16 residues. Germline V gives CDR1 SGHRS, CDR2 YFSETQ. V lost 1 base, J lost 6 bases, and 19 bases lay in between. The CDR3 is CASSLRQGIRSDGYTF. For the CDR3, the DNA is TGCGCCAGCAGCTTGAGGCAGGGAATTAGGTCGGATGGCTACACCTTC.

The genes are TRBV7-2 and TRBJ1-5, with 8 bases fitting TRBD1. This CDR3 is built from 15 residues. The V gene's germline CDR1 is SGHTA and CDR2 FQGNSA. With 4 bases clipped from V and 2 bases from J, the junction kept 4 bases outside the gene matches. The CDR3, as DNA: TGTGCCAGCAGCTCCGGACAGGGCGGCAATCAGCCCCAGCATTTT. Protein sequence: CASSSGQGGNQPQHF.